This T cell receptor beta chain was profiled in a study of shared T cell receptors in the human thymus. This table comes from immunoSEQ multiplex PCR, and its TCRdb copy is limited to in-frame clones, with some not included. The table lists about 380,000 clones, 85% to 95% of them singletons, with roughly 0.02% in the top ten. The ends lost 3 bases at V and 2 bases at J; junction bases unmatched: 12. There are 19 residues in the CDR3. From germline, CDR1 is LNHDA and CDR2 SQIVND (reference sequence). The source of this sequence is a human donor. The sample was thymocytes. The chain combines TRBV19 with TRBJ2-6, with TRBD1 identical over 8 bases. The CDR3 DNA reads TGTGCCAGTAGTATGGACAGGGTAACGTTTACGCCTGGGGCCAACGTCCTGACTTTC. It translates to CASSMDRVTFTPGANVLTF. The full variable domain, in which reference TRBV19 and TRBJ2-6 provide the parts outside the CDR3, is DGGITQSPKYLFRKEGQNVTLSCEQNLNHDAMYWYRQDPGQGLRLIYYSQIVNDFQKGDIAEGYSVSREKKESFPLTVTSAQKNPTAFYLCASSMDRVTFTPGANVLTFGAGSRLTVL.